This record covers a single TCR beta chain. Its antigen remains unidentified. Per-base qualities were not stored, and no clone one base away is much larger. The collaborating institutions used their own protocols to collect whole blood in K2EDTA tubes. For TCRbeta analysis, collaborators shipped samples in one of three forms: frozen whole blood, isolated PBMCs, or DNA extracted from either of those sample types. The source of the sample is a study of blood T cell repertoires in COVID-19 (dated by TCRdb to the early 2020s). Background for the entire study: Samples covering the acute and convalescent phases of COVID-19 were provided by collaborators in the United States, Italy and Spain. Where available, HLA class I and class II types were obtained from metadata supplied by the sample provider rather than from assay-based typing. The sample metadata nearly always contained a de-identified subject ID, COVID-19 status, age in years and sex. A freely available public database, intended as a resource for researchers studying the immune response to SARS-CoV-2, is where the repertoires were released. The prospective study material was composed of cDNA or gDNA derived from T cells, B-cell-depleted T cells, or PBMCs. The samples were drawn from the first 160 participants of the ongoing ImmuneRACE study and from more than 1,000 subjects provided by 6 global collaborators. Deeply sampled blood TCRbeta repertoires from subjects exposed to, actively infected with, or recovered from COVID-19 were included in the dataset. General study outcomes and caveats: How much clinical and demographic metadata was included differed by source and by participant, and the metadata was provided uncurated.

TCRbeta CDR3 regions were amplified from genomic DNA using the immunoSEQ Assay, a bias-controlled multiplex PCR. In the source study's methods: The number of nucleated cells in each sample was estimated from the amplification of reference gene primers within the assay. To quantify the absolute abundance of each unique TCRbeta CDR3 rearrangement, sequence reads were collapsed and filtered. For each sample, productive Simpson clonality was calculated as the square root of Simpson's diversity index across productive rearrangements. Drawn from immuneACCESS, this table holds only the in-frame rearrangements with V and J called that TCRdb kept. Clones are partly lost; checked studies trace under half to an unresolved V gene and leave the rest unexplained. The V and J calls and clone size were taken over from that table, and D and trimming were inferred from the DNA. This sample comprises 100,000 to 130,000 clones, about 87% of them detected only once. The ten largest clones capture 5.5% to 8% of the sample.

This TCR was sampled from a man between 50 and 59 years old with active or convalescent COVID-19. The sample consisted of peripheral blood.

In nucleotide form, the sequence is TGCGCCAGCAGCCAAGGAGGGAACACTGAAGCTTTCTTT. This sequence encodes CASSQGGNTEAFF. The rearrangement joined TRBV4-3 to TRBJ1-1, with the D gene not clear enough to name. V drops 1 base and J drops 1 base, leaving 4 bases in between. Spanning cysteine to phenylalanine, the CDR3 consists of 13 amino acids. The only DNA kept is the CDR3, 39 bases in frame from the first base. From a lookup of the germline V gene, CDR1 and CDR2 are LGHNA and YSLEER.